This is a list of T cell receptor beta chains from one sample in a study of T cells in Graves' hyperthyroidism and ophthalmopathy. Each CDR3 protein gets one entry after TCRdb re-called the multiplex PCR reads with MiXCR. This sample has about 420,000 distinct CDR3 sequences; 15% to 18% occur once, and the top ten carry around 7%. The sample comprised blood. These receptors were taken from a woman aged 18-29 years with Graves' hyperthyroidism. CDR3s include the opening cysteine and the closing phenylalanine or tryptophan. D genes are given only for firm matches. For some rows the clone size is stated as once, few or many, or as a class when expanded; others skip it.

TRBJ2-5 TRBV27 NA many TGTGCCAGCAGTTTATCCCGCACCCAGTACTTC CASSLSRTQYF
TRBJ1-2 TRBV9 NA NA TGTGCCAGCAGCGCCAACACCGGGACGGCTAACTATGGCTACACCTTC CASSANTGTANYGYTF
TRBJ1-5 TRBV4-1 NA once TGCGCCAGCAGCCGGATGGTGGGGTCGGAGGACCTTAGCCATCAGCCCCAGCATTTT CASSRMVGSEDLSHQPQHF
TRBJ2-3 TRBV5-1 TRBD2 few TGCGCCAGCAGCTTGGCCTGGGGGGGAAGGACAGATACGCAGTATTTT CASSLAWGGRTDTQYF
TRBJ1-2 TRBV10-3 NA many TGTGCCATCAGTGAGGTAGCAACTAACTATGGCTACACCTTC CAISEVATNYGYTF
TRBJ2-2 TRBV6-2/TRBV6-3 TRBD1 many TGTGCCAGCATGCAGGGGGCGTACACCGGGGAGCTGTTTTTT CASMQGAYTGELFF
TRBJ1-5 TRBV12-3/TRBV12-4 NA many TGTGCCAGCGGATCCCGGGACAAGGATCAGCCCCAGCATTTT CASGSRDKDQPQHF
TRBJ2-3 TRBV12-3/TRBV12-4 NA many TGTGCCAGCAGTTCGCAGACGATTAGCACAGATACGCAGTATTTT CASSSQTISTDTQYF
TRBJ2-2 TRBV27 NA few TGTGCCAGCAGTTTAAGGTCCGGGGTGAAGCTGTTTTTT CASSLRSGVKLFF
TRBJ1-5 TRBV19 NA NA TGTGCCAGTAGTCCAACCAGGAAGGGGAACAATCAGCCCCAGCATTTT CASSPTRKGNNQPQHF
TRBJ1-4 TRBV18 NA many TGTGCCAGCTCAGCGGAGACAACTAATGAAAAACTGTTTTTT CASSAETTNEKLFF
TRBJ1-2 TRBV6-2/TRBV6-3 NA NA TGTGCCAGCAGTTACTCGATTGGTGGGGGGGGGAATGGCTACACCTTC CASSYSIGGGGNGYTF
TRBJ2-3 TRBV3-1 NA many TGTGCCAGCAGCCAGGGCTTGTCGGCGGATACGCAGTATTTT CASSQGLSADTQYF
TRBJ2-5 TRBV20-1 NA many TGCAGTGCTAGTAAGCAGGGCGCTGGAGAGACCCAGTACTTC CSASKQGAGETQYF
TRBJ1-4 TRBV28 TRBD1 many TGTGCCAGCAGTCCCCCCCGGGGACAGAGACGGGAAAAACTGTTTTTT CASSPPRGQRREKLFF
TRBJ1-1 TRBV7-9 NA many TGTGCCAGCAGCTTAGCAGGAGGGGCTTTCTTT CASSLAGGAFF
TRBJ1-2 TRBV6-1 NA many TGTGCCAGCAGTGAGCCGCGGGGACACTATAGCTATGGCTACACCTTC CASSEPRGHYSYGYTF
TRBJ2-2 TRBV6-1 NA NA TGTGCCACCAGTGAGGCCGGGGAGCTGTTTTTT CATSEAGELFF
TRBJ1-4 TRBV7-2 TRBD1 NA TGTGCCAGCAGCCTTAGGGGGACAGGGCATGAAAAACTGTTTTTT CASSLRGTGHEKLFF
TRBJ2-3 TRBV20-1 NA NA TGCAGTGCGAAAGGTGGGGGGGGGCCCACAGATACGCAGTATTTT CSAKGGGGPTDTQYF
TRBJ2-7 TRBV27 TRBD1 many TGTGCCAGCAGCCCCGGGACAGGGGTAATTGGCGGTACCTACGAGCAGTACTTC CASSPGTGVIGGTYEQYF
TRBJ2-1 TRBV9 NA few TGTGCCAGCAGCGTAGGGGGCCGCTTCAATGAGCAGTTCTTC CASSVGGRFNEQFF
TRBJ2-2 TRBV24-1 TRBD1 NA TGTGCCACCAGTGACACCGGGACAGGGGAAGGCGGGGAGCTGTTTTTT CATSDTGTGEGGELFF
TRBJ2-4 TRBV6-5 NA NA TGTGCCAGCAGTTACTCCGGCAGAACTAAGGACATTCAGTACTTC CASSYSGRTKDIQYF
TRBJ1-5 TRBV9 NA many TGTGCCAGCAGCGGCACAGGGAACAATCAGCCCCAGCATTTT CASSGTGNNQPQHF
TRBJ2-3 TRBV6-2/TRBV6-3 NA NA TGTGCCAGCGCCCCCTCACGGGATACGCAGTATTTT CASAPSRDTQYF
TRBJ1-1 TRBV10-3 TRBD1 NA TGTGCCATCAGTGGGGACAGAGGAAGGGTTGAAGCTTTCTTT CAISGDRGRVEAFF
TRBJ1-4 TRBV20-1 NA NA TGCAGTGCCCCGAGACAGACTAATGAAAAACTGTTTTTT CSAPRQTNEKLFF
TRBJ2-5 TRBV11-2 NA NA TGTGCCAGCAGCGCAAACGGGCCAAAAGAGACCCAGTACTTC CASSANGPKETQYF
TRBJ1-2 TRBV2 NA many TGTGCCAGCAGTGACAGGGAGGACTATGGCTACACCTTC CASSDREDYGYTF
TRBJ2-1 TRBV4-1 NA NA TGCGCCAGCAGCCAAGCGGCAGGGAGGCGGTATGAGCAGTTCTTC CASSQAAGRRYEQFF
TRBJ1-1 TRBV11-3 TRBD1 many TGTGCCAGCAGCTTAGGACAGGGGAGTCTGGCTTTCTTT CASSLGQGSLAFF
TRBJ2-7 TRBV6-1 NA NA TGTGCCAGCAGCGCAGCCGGGACAAGCACCTACGAGCAGTACTTC CASSAAGTSTYEQYF
TRBJ1-1 TRBV6-1 NA many TGTGCCAGCAGTTCGACAGGTCTGAACACTGAAGCTTTCTTT CASSSTGLNTEAFF
TRBJ1-2 TRBV2 TRBD1 many TGTGCCAGCAACCCCCAGGGGGCAAACTATGGCTACACCTTC CASNPQGANYGYTF
TRBJ2-5 TRBV7-7 NA many TGTGCTAGCTCTCCTAGCGCATACGGGACACTACAAGAGACCCAGTACTTC CASSPSAYGTLQETQYF
TRBJ2-2 TRBV5-1 NA many TGCGCCAGCAGCGTTCGGGACGCCACCGGGGAGCTGTTTTTT CASSVRDATGELFF
TRBJ2-2 TRBV20-1 NA many TGCAGTGCTAGAGATCGCTCGGCAGGCAGGACCGGGGAGCTGTTTTTT CSARDRSAGRTGELFF
TRBJ2-5 TRBV7-9 NA NA TGTGCCAGCAGCCCCGGGAACGGAGAGACCCAGTACTTC CASSPGNGETQYF
TRBJ1-4 TRBV20-1 NA NA TGCAGTGCTAGGGACACCCGAGGGGAAAAACTGTTTTTT CSARDTRGEKLFF
TRBJ2-5 TRBV13 NA many TGTGCCAGCAGCACAAGACCAGGGACCCAGTACTTC CASSTRPGTQYF
TRBJ1-6 TRBV29-1 NA NA TGCAGCCCGAAGACCGGGCGAGATAATTCACCCCTCCACTTT CSPKTGRDNSPLHF
TRBJ1-2 TRBV29-1 TRBD1 many TGCAGCGTTGCTACACACAGGGGGGCCTATGGCTACACCTTC CSVATHRGAYGYTF
TRBJ2-3 TRBV2 TRBD2 NA TGTGCCAGCAGTGAGCGACTAGCGGGAGTGGGCACAGATACGCAGTATTTT CASSERLAGVGTDTQYF
TRBJ2-7 TRBV15 NA few TGTGCCACCGGGGGACCTCCGATGGGCGAGCAGTACTTC CATGGPPMGEQYF
TRBJ2-2 TRBV30 TRBD2 NA TGTGCCTGGGCCATAGCGGGACACACCGGGGAGCTGTTTTTT CAWAIAGHTGELFF
TRBJ2-3 TRBV6-1 NA many TGTGCCAGCAGTTACACGGGGGCCCGTACAGATACGCAGTATTTT CASSYTGARTDTQYF
TRBJ2-5 TRBV12-3/TRBV12-4 TRBD2 many TGTGCCAGCAGTTTTGTGCTAGCGGGAGGAGGAGGGGAGACCCAGTACTTC CASSFVLAGGGGETQYF
TRBJ2-7 TRBV4-1 TRBD2 many TGCGCCAGCAGCCGCGCTTCGGCGGGAGGGGCCTACGAGCAGTACTTC CASSRASAGGAYEQYF
TRBJ2-7 TRBV11-3 NA many TGTGCCAGCAGCCGAGGAACAGGGTTGACCTACGAGCAGTACTTC CASSRGTGLTYEQYF
TRBJ1-5 TRBV12-3/TRBV12-4 NA NA TGTGCCAGCAGCCAAAGATCAACCAGTCAGCCCCAGCATTTT CASSQRSTSQPQHF
TRBJ2-5 TRBV12-5 TRBD1 many TGTGCTAGTGGTTTGGGATACCCAGGGGGCGGAGAGACCCAGTACTTC CASGLGYPGGGETQYF
TRBJ2-1 TRBV2 TRBD2 once TGTGCCAGCAGTGGGGGACTAGCGTTCGATGAGCAGTTCTTC CASSGGLAFDEQFF
TRBJ1-2 TRBV27 TRBD1 many TGTGCCAGCAGTTTAGCGGGGACAGGAGGATCCCTAGGCGGCTACACCTTC CASSLAGTGGSLGGYTF
TRBJ2-3 TRBV27 NA many TGTGCCAGCAGTTTCGCCAGGGCGGGAGATACGCAGTATTTT CASSFARAGDTQYF
TRBJ2-1 TRBV7-9 NA NA TGTGCCAGCAGCTTAGAGGGGGGGGGTCATGAGCAGTTCTTC CASSLEGGGHEQFF
TRBJ2-1 TRBV10-3 NA many TGTGCCATCAGCGAAACCTCAGGGTACAATGAGCAGTTCTTC CAISETSGYNEQFF
TRBJ1-1 TRBV29-1 NA NA TGCAGCGTTGAACAGGCAGGGAGGGCTGAAGCTTTCTTT CSVEQAGRAEAFF
TRBJ2-7 TRBV7-6 TRBD2 many TGTGCCAGCAGCTTAGGCGGACTAGCGGACGAGCAGTACTTC CASSLGGLADEQYF
TRBJ1-2 TRBV6-1 NA few TGTGCCAGCAGACCCACCGGTTGGGGGGATGGCTACACCTTC CASRPTGWGDGYTF